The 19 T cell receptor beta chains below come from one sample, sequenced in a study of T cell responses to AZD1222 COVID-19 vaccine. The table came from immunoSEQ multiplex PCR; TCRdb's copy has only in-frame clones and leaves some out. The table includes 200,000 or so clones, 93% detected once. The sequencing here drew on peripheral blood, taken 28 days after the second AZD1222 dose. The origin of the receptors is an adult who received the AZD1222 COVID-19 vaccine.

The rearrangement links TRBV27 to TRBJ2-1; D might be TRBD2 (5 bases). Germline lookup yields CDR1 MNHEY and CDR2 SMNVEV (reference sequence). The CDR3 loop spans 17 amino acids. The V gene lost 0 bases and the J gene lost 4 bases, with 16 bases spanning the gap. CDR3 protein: CASSLSVFRDTYNEQFF. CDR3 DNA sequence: TGTGCCAGCAGTTTATCAGTCTTCCGGGATACTTACAATGAGCAGTTCTTC.

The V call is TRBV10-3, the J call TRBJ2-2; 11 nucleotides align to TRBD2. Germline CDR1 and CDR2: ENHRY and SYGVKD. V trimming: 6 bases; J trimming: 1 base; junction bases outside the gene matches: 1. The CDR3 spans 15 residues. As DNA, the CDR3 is TGTGCCATCAGCGGACTAGCGGGGAACACCGGGGAGCTGTTTTTT. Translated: CAISGLAGNTGELFF.

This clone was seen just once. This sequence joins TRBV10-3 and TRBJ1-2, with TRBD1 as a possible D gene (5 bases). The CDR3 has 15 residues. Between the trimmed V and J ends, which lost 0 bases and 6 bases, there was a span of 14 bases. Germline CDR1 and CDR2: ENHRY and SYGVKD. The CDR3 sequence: CAISESWEGSDGYTF. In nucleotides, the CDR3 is TGTGCCATCAGTGAGTCGTGGGAGGGGTCGGATGGCTACACCTTC.

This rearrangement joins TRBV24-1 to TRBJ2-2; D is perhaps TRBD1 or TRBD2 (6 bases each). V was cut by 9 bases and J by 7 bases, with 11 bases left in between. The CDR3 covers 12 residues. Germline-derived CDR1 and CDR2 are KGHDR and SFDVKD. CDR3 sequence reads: CATEGGDGELFF. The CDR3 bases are TGTGCCACCGAGGGGGGAGACGGGGAGCTGTTTTTT.

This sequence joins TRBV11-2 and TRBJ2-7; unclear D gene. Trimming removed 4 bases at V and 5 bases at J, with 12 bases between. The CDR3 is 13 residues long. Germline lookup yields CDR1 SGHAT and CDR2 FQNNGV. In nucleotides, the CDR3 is TGTGCCAGCAGCTCCCCCCGAGTAGACGAGCAGTACTTC. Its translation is CASSSPRVDEQYF.

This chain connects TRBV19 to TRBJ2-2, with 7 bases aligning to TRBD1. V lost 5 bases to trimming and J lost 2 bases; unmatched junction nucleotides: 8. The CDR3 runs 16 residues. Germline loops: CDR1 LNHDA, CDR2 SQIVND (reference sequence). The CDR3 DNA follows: TGTGCCAGTAGTCCCTGGACAGGTTTAAACACCGGGGAGCTGTTTTTT. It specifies CASSPWTGLNTGELFF.

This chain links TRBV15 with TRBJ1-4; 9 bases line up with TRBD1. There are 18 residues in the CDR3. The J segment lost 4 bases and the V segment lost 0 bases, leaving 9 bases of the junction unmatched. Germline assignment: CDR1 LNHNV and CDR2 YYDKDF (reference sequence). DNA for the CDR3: TGTGCCACCAGCAGAGAAGGCTTACAGGGGGCGGTTAATGAAAAACTGTTTTTT. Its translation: CATSREGLQGAVNEKLFF.

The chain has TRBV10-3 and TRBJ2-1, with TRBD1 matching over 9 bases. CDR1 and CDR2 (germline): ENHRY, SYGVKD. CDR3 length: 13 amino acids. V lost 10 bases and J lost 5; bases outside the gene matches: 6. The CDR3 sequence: CATLQGADNEQFF. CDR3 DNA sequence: TGTGCCACTTTACAGGGGGCAGACAATGAGCAGTTCTTC.

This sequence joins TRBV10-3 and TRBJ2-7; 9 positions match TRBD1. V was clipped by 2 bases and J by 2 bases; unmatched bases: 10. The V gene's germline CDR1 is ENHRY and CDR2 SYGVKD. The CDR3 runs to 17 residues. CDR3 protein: CAISEARGQGVTYEQYF. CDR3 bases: TGTGCCATCAGTGAGGCGCGGGGACAGGGCGTTACCTACGAGCAGTACTTC.

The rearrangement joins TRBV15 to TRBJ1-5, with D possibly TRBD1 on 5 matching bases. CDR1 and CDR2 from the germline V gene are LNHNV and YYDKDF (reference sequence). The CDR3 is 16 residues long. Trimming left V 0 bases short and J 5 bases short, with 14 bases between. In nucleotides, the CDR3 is TGTGCCACCAGCAGAGATCCGGGGCCGCCCCATCAGCCCCAGCATTTT. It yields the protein CATSRDPGPPHQPQHF. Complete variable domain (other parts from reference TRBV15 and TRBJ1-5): DAMVIQNPRYQVTQFGKPVTLSCSQTLNHNVMYWYQQKSSQAPKLLFHYYDKDFNNEADTPDNFQSRRPNTSFCFLDIRSPGLGDTAMYLCATSRDPGPPHQPQHFGDGTRLSIL.

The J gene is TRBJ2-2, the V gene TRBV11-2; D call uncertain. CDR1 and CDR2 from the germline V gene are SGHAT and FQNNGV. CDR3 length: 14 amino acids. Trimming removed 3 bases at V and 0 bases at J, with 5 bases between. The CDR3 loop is CASSFETNTGELFF. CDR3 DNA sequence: TGTGCCAGCAGCTTCGAAACGAACACCGGGGAGCTGTTTTTT. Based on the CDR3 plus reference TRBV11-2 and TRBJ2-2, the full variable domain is EAGVAQSPRYKIIEKRQSVAFWCNPISGHATLYWYQQILGQGPKLLIQFQNNGVVDDSQLPKDRFSAERLKGVDSTLKIQPAKLEDSAVYLCASSFETNTGELFFGEGSRLTVL.

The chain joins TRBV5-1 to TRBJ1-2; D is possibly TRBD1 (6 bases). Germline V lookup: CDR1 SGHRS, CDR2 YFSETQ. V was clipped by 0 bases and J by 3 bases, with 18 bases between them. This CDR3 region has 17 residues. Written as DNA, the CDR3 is TGCGCCAGCAGCTTGGGCAGCTTCCGGACAGTAGACTATGGCTACACCTTC. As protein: CASSLGSFRTVDYGYTF.

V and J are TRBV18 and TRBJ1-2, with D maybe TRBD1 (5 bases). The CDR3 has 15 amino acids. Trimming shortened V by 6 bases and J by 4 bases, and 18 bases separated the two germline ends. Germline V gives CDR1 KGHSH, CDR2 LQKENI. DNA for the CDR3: TGTGCCAGCTCGCCTGGGACGGACCTGACCTATGGCTACACCTTC. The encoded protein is CASSPGTDLTYGYTF.

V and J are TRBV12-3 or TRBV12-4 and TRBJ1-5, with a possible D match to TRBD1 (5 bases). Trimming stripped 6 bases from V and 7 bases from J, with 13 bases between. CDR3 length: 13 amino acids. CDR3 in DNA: TGTGCCAGCAGCCTGCCCGACAGCCAGCCCCAGCATTTT. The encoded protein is CASSLPDSQPQHF.

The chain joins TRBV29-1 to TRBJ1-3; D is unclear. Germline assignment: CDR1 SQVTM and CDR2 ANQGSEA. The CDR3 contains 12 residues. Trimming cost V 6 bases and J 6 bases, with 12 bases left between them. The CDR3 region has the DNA TGCAGCGTCGGGTTCCCCCCAAACACCATATATTTT. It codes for CSVGFPPNTIYF.

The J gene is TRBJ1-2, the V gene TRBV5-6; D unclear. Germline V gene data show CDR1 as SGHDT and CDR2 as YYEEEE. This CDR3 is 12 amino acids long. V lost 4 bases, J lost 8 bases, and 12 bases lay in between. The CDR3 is CASSRLVDGYTF. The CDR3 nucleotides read TGTGCCAGCAGCCGGTTAGTGGACGGCTACACCTTC.

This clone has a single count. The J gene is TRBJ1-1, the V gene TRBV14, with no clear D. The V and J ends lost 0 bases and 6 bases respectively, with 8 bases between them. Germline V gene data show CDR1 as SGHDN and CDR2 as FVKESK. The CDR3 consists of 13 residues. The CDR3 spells CASSQEVLSEAFF. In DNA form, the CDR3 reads TGTGCCAGCAGCCAAGAGGTACTCTCTGAAGCTTTCTTT.

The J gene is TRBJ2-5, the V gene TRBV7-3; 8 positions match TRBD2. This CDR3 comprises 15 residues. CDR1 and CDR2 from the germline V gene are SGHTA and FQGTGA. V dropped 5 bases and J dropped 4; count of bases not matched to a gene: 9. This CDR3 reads CASSPTGGERETQYF. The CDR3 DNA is TGTGCCAGCAGCCCCACGGGGGGGGAGCGAGAGACCCAGTACTTC.

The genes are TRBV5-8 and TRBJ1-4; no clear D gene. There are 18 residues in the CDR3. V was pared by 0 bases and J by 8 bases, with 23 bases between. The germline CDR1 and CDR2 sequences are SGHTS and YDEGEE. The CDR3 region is CASSLVASSGPSFEKLFF. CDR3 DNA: TGTGCCAGCAGCTTGGTGGCTAGTTCAGGTCCATCTTTCGAAAAACTGTTTTTT.